What follows are 19 T cell receptor beta chains derived from one specimen sequenced in a study of blood T cell repertoires in COVID-19. Using immunoSEQ multiplex PCR, the repertoire was profiled, and TCRdb retains in-frame clones only, with some absent. The sample shows about 170,000 clones, around nine tenths of them seen only once. What was sequenced was peripheral blood. These receptors all stem from a woman aged 80 or older with COVID-19, enrolled during active disease.

The V and J genes are TRBV5-4 and TRBJ2-2, with 9 bases identical to TRBD2. This CDR3 contains 15 residues. CDR1 is SGHNT and CDR2 is YYREEE in the germline V gene (reference sequence). The V and J ends lost 3 bases and 2 bases, in that order; junction bases with no gene match: 2. CDR3 sequence: CASSSGTSNTGELFF. The CDR3, as DNA: TGTGCCAGCAGCTCCGGGACTAGCAACACCGGGGAGCTGTTTTTT.

The rearrangement uses TRBV28 and TRBJ2-2, with D possibly TRBD2 on 6 matching bases. Trimming shortened V by 8 bases and J by 2 bases, and 24 bases separated the two germline ends. The CDR3 is made up of 18 amino acids. Germline lookup yields CDR1 MDHEN and CDR2 SYDVKM. CDR3 nucleotides: TGTGCCAGCTCGCCGCTAACGGGACTCGGGGCCAACACCGGGGAGCTGTTTTTT. It specifies CASSPLTGLGANTGELFF.

The rearrangement joins TRBV4-2 to TRBJ1-4; the D is unclear. The CDR3 spans 13 residues. Germline CDR1 is LGHNA and CDR2 is YNFKEQ. V lost 4 bases to trimming and J lost 14 bases, with 17 bases between them. This chain's CDR3 is CASSLTNDNRLFF. CDR3 DNA sequence: TGTGCCAGCAGCCTCACGAACGACAACCGTCTGTTTTTT.

The chain links TRBV19 to TRBJ2-1, with a possible D match to TRBD1 (6 bases). Looked up from germline, CDR1 is LNHDA and CDR2 is SQIVND (reference sequence). The CDR3 spans 12 residues. V gave up 5 bases and J gave up 10 bases, with 12 bases separating them. The CDR3 protein is CASSQQGGEQFF. The CDR3, as DNA: TGTGCCAGTAGTCAACAGGGTGGCGAGCAGTTCTTC.

The chain couples TRBV20-1 to TRBJ2-3; TRBD1 matches at 9 bases. Germline V gene data show CDR1 as DFQATT and CDR2 as SNEGSKA (reference sequence). This CDR3 comprises 18 residues. V dropped 3 bases and J dropped 5; count of bases not matched to a gene: 18. CDR3 amino acids: CSASPGGFDRGIGDTQYF. CDR3 nucleotide sequence: TGCAGTGCTAGTCCAGGCGGCTTCGACAGGGGGATAGGAGATACGCAGTATTTT.

The V and J genes are TRBV4-2 and TRBJ2-1, with 14 bases identical to TRBD2. Trimming removed 3 bases from V and 6 bases from J; junction bases left unmatched: 10. The CDR3 totals 18 residues. Germline CDR1 LGHNA, CDR2 YNFKEQ. This CDR3 is CASSQRLAGGGATNEQFF. CDR3 bases: TGTGCCAGCAGCCAGAGACTAGCGGGAGGGGGTGCCACCAATGAGCAGTTCTTC.

In nucleotides, the CDR3 is TGTGCCACCAGCAGAGGAGAGCCCCCAGATACGCAGTATTTT. This encodes CATSRGEPPDTQYF. V is TRBV15 and J is TRBJ2-3; D remains ambiguous. Trimming removed 1 base from V and 4 bases from J, with 9 bases in between. This CDR3 has 14 residues. Germline V gives CDR1 LNHNV, CDR2 YYDKDF (reference sequence).

The chain joins TRBV6-5 to TRBJ2-7; TRBD1 matches 7 bases. The V gene's germline CDR1 is MNHEY and CDR2 SVGAGI. This CDR3 is built from 13 residues. Unmatched junction bases numbered 5, after V lost 5 bases and J lost 4 bases. For the CDR3, the DNA is TGTGCCAGCAGTAAACAGGGGAGATACGAGCAGTACTTC. It specifies CASSKQGRYEQYF.

This clone has only one observation. The chain couples TRBV5-5 to TRBJ2-7; 9 bases agree with TRBD2. In germline, CDR1 is SGHKS, CDR2 YYEKEE (reference sequence). V lost 0 bases, J lost 5 bases, and 6 bases stayed unmatched. The CDR3 totals 15 residues. The CDR3: CASSLVPSGTDEQYF. The DNA of the CDR3 is TGTGCCAGCAGCTTGGTCCCTAGCGGGACCGACGAGCAGTACTTC.

The V gene is TRBV7-9, the J gene TRBJ2-3, with 8 positions matching TRBD2. The CDR3 spans 17 residues. Germline V gene sequence: CDR1 SEHNR, CDR2 FQNEAQ (reference sequence). The trim removed 7 bases at V and 8 bases at J, leaving 20 bases unmatched. The CDR3 nucleotides read TGTGCCAGCATCCCCCTAGGGCTACCCATCGGGGGGGTTACGCAGTATTTT. As protein: CASIPLGLPIGGVTQYF.

The chain is built from TRBV6-5 and TRBJ1-3; D is perhaps TRBD1 (6 bases). The CDR3 is 14 amino acids. With 4 bases removed from V and 1 base from J, the gap between germline ends came to 8 bases. Germline CDR1 is MNHEY and CDR2 is SVGAGI. The chain's CDR3 is CASSSGTSGNTIYF. The DNA of the CDR3 is TGTGCCAGCAGTTCCGGGACATCTGGAAACACCATATATTTT.

The V call is TRBV7-9, the J call TRBJ2-5, with D possibly matching TRBD1 (6 bases). This CDR3 is built from 15 residues. V lost 2 bases, J lost 5 bases, and 15 bases lay in between. The germline V gene encodes CDR1 SEHNR and CDR2 FQNEAQ (reference sequence). The CDR3 bases are TGTGCCAGCAGCTTAAACCCAGGGCAGGGGGAGACCCAGTACTTC. Amino acids: CASSLNPGQGETQYF.

CDR3 bases: TGTGCCAGCAGCCAAGCGACTAGCGGCCAAGCCAAAAACATTCAGTACTTC. Translating it yields CASSQATSGQAKNIQYF. This chain joins TRBV4-2 and TRBJ2-4, with 9 positions matching TRBD2. The V gene's germline CDR1 is LGHNA and CDR2 YNFKEQ. This CDR3 has 17 amino acids. V shed 1 base and J 0 bases; nucleotides not matched to a gene: 4.

CDR3 DNA: TGTGCCAGCAGACACTGGCAGGGAGGGTCACCCCTCCACTTT. This gives the protein CASRHWQGGSPLHF. The rearrangement uses TRBV6-6 and TRBJ1-6; the D gene is possibly TRBD1 (5 bases). The CDR3 totals 14 residues. Germline CDR1 MNHNY, CDR2 SVGAGI (reference sequence). Trimming took off 6 bases at V and 10 bases at J, with 16 bases between the two ends.

The rearrangement joins TRBV5-1 to TRBJ2-6; D possibly corresponds to TRBD1 (6 bases). Trimming took off 4 bases at V and 4 bases at J, with 15 bases between the two ends. Germline V lookup: CDR1 SGHRS, CDR2 YFSETQ. The CDR3 spans 16 residues. CDR3 in DNA: TGCGCCAGCAGCACGGACAGACTCGGGGGGGCCAACGTCCTGACTTTC. Translated: CASSTDRLGGANVLTF.

The chain carries TRBV5-1 and TRBJ1-1; TRBD1 matches 11 bases. Germline V gives CDR1 SGHRS, CDR2 YFSETQ. The V segment lost 4 bases and the J segment 4 bases; nucleotides outside the gene matches: 6. This CDR3 has 15 residues. The DNA for the CDR3 is TGCGCCAGCAGCAACCCCGGGACAGGGGGCACTGAAGCTTTCTTT. Protein sequence: CASSNPGTGGTEAFF.

The rearrangement joins TRBV28 to TRBJ1-1; the D gene is possibly TRBD1 (6 bases). Looked up from germline, CDR1 is MDHEN and CDR2 is SYDVKM. V was shortened by 5 bases and J by 10 bases, with 14 bases between the two germline ends. The CDR3 sequence is 12 residues long. CDR3 loop: CASSENRVSAFF. The CDR3 nucleotides are TGTGCCAGCAGTGAAAACAGGGTATCAGCTTTCTTT.

The V and J genes are TRBV6-6 and TRBJ2-7; 7 bases are a match to TRBD2. J was trimmed by 5 bases and V by 5 bases; bases with no gene match: 12. The CDR3 runs to 15 residues. The germline CDR1 and CDR2 sequences are MNHNY and SVGAGI (reference sequence). CDR3 residues: CASSSGSGVFNEQYF. The CDR3 region has the DNA TGTGCCAGCAGTAGCGGAAGCGGGGTTTTCAACGAGCAGTACTTC.

J is TRBJ1-1 and V is TRBV5-1; no firm D call. From germline, CDR1 is SGHRS and CDR2 YFSETQ. Trimming removed 0 bases at V and 1 base at J, with 10 bases between. The CDR3 consists of 15 residues. Here the CDR3 reads CASSLGHSSNTEAFF. The DNA for the CDR3 is TGCGCCAGCAGCTTGGGCCATAGTTCGAACACTGAAGCTTTCTTT. The full variable domain, completed using reference TRBV5-1 and TRBJ1-1, is KAGVTQTPRYLIKTRGQQVTLSCSPISGHRSVSWYQQTPGQGLQFLFEYFSETQRNKGNFPGRFSGRQFSNSRSEMNVSTLELGDSALYLCASSLGHSSNTEAFFGQGTRLTVV.